This TCR beta chain was captured in a study of blood T cell repertoires in COVID-19. Study background: The study drew acute and convalescent COVID-19 samples from the United States, Italy and Spain. The cDNA or gDNA used as material had been derived from T cells, B-cell-depleted T cells, or PBMCs.

Data came from immunoSEQ multiplex PCR; TCRdb stores just in-frame clones and leaves some out. The data show around 290,000 clones, less than 90% seen once. The V gene's germline CDR1 is SGHTA and CDR2 FQGNSA. Trimming at V came to 5 bases and at J to 5 bases, leaving 11 bases not matched to a gene. The CDR3 is 15 amino acids. The sequence derives from a woman in her sixties or seventies with COVID-19, enrolled during active disease. The sample comprised peripheral blood. This sequence joins TRBV7-2 and TRBJ2-7; 8 bases agree with TRBD2. The CDR3 bases are TGTGCCAGCAGCCCGGGACTAGGAAGGGGCCACGAGCAGTACTTC. This gives the protein CASSPGLGRGHEQYF.